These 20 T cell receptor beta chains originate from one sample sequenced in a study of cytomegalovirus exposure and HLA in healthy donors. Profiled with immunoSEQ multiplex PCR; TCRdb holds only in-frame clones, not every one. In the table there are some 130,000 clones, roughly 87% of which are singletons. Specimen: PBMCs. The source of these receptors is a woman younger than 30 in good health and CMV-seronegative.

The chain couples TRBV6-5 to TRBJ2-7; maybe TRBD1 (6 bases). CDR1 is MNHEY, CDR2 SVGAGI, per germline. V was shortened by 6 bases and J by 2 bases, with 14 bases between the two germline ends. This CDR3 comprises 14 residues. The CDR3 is CASSRTGWAYEQYF. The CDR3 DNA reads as TGTGCCAGCAGCCGTACAGGGTGGGCCTACGAGCAGTACTTC.

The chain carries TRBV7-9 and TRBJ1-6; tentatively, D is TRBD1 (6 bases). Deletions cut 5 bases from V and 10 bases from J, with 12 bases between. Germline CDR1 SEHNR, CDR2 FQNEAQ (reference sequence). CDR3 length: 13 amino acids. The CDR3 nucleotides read TGTGCCAGCAGCGACCAGGGGCCATCACCCCTCCACTTT. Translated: CASSDQGPSPLHF.

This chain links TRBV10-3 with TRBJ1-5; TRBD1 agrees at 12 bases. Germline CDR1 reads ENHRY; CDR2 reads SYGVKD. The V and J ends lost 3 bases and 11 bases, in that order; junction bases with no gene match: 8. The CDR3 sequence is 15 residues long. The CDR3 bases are TGTGCCATCAGTGATCCGGGACAGGGGGCAGGGGCCCAGCATTTT. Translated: CAISDPGQGAGAQHF.

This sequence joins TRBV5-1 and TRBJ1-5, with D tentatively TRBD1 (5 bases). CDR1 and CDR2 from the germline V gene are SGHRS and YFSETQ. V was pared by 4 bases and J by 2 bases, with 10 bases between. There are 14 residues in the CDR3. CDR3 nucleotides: TGCGCCAGCAGCCCCAGGGAGGGCAATCAGCCCCAGCATTTT. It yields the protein CASSPREGNQPQHF.

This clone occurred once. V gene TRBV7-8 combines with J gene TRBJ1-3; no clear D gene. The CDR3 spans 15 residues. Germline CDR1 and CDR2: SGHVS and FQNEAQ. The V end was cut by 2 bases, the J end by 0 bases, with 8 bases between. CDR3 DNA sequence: TGTGCCAGCAGCTTACCAGGTAGCTCTGGAAACACCATATATTTT. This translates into CASSLPGSSGNTIYF. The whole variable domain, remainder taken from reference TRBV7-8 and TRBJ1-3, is GAGVSQSPRYKVAKRGQDVALRCDPISGHVSLFWYQQALGQGPEFLTYFQNEAQLDKSGLPSDRFFAERPEGSVSTLKIQRTQQEDSAVYLCASSLPGSSGNTIYFGEGSWLTVV.

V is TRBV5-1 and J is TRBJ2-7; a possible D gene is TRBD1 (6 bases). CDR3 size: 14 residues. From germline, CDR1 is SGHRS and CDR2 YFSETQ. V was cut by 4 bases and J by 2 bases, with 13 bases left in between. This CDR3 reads CASSPYGQTYEQYF. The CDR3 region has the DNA TGCGCCAGCAGCCCCTATGGACAGACCTACGAGCAGTACTTC.

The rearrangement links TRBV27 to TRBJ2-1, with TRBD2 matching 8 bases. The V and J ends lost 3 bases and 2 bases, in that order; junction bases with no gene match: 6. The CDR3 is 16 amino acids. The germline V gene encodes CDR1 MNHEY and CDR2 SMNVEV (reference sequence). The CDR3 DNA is TGTGCCAGCAGTTTCGGCGCAGCGGGGGCCTACAATGAGCAGTTCTTC. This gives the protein CASSFGAAGAYNEQFF.

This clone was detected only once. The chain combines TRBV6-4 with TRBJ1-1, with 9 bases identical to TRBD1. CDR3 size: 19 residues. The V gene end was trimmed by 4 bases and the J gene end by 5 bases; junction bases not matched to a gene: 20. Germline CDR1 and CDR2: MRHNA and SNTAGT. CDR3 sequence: CASSAVIQGARVGRTEAFF. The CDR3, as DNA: TGTGCCAGCAGTGCCGTAATACAGGGGGCTCGGGTAGGGCGGACTGAAGCTTTCTTT.

The CDR3 sequence is CASSRGQVDLFYGYTF. CDR3 coding DNA: TGTGCCAGCAGTAGGGGACAGGTCGATCTTTTCTATGGCTACACCTTC. V and J are TRBV9 and TRBJ1-2; 8 bases are a match to TRBD1. This CDR3 has 16 residues. After removal of 5 bases from V and 4 bases from J, the junction contained 13 bases not matched to a gene. Germline V gene sequence: CDR1 SGDLS, CDR2 YYNGEE.

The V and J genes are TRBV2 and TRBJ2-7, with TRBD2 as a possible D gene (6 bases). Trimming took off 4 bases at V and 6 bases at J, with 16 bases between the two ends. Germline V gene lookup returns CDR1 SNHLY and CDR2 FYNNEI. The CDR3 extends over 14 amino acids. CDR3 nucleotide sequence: TGTGCCAGCAGTGGACTAGGTTCAGCGTCCGAGCAGTACTTC. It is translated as CASSGLGSASEQYF.

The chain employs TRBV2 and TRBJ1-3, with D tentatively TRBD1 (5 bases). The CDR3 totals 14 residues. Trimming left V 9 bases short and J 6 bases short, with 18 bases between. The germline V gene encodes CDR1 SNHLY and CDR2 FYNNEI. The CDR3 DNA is TGTGCCAGACAGGCTAGGCAGCTACCAAACACCATATATTTT. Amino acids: CARQARQLPNTIYF.

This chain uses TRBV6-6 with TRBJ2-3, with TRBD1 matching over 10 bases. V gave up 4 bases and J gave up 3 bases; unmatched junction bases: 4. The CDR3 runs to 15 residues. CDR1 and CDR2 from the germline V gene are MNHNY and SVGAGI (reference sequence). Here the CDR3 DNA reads TGTGCCAGCAGTTCCCGGGACAGGGGAACAGATACGCAGTATTTT. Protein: CASSSRDRGTDTQYF.

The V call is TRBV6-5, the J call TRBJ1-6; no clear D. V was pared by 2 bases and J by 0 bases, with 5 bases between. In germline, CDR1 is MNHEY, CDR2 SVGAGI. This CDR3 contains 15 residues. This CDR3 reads CASSYRVSYNSPLHF. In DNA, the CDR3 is TGTGCCAGCAGTTACCGGGTCTCCTATAATTCACCCCTCCACTTT.

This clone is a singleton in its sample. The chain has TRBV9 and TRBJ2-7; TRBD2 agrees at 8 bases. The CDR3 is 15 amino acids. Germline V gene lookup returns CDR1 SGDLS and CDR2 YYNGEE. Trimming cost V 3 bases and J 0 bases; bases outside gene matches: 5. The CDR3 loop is CASSAAGTSSYEQYF. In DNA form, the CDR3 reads TGTGCCAGCAGCGCCGCCGGGACTAGCTCCTACGAGCAGTACTTC. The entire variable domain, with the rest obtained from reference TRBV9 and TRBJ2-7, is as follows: DSGVTQTPKHLITATGQRVTLRCSPRSGDLSVYWYQQSLDQGLQFLIQYYNGEERAKGNILERFSAQQFPDLHSELNLSSLELGDSALYFCASSAAGTSSYEQYFGPGTRLTVT.

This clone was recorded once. CDR3 in amino acids: CASSVGGGAQETQYF. CDR3 bases: TGTGCCAGCAGCGTCGGCGGGGGGGCTCAAGAGACCCAGTACTTC. V gene TRBV9 combines with J gene TRBJ2-5; the match to TRBD2 covers 9 bases. V dropped 2 bases and J dropped 2; count of bases not matched to a gene: 4. Germline V CDR1 and CDR2: SGDLS, YYNGEE. The length of the CDR3 is 15 residues.

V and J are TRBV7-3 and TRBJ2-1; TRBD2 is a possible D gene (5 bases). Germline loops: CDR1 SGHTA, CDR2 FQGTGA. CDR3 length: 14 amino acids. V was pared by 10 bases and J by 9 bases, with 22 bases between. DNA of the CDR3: TGTGCCAAGGCGGCAAGGAATCTGGGGAGTGAGCAGTTCTTC. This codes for CAKAARNLGSEQFF.

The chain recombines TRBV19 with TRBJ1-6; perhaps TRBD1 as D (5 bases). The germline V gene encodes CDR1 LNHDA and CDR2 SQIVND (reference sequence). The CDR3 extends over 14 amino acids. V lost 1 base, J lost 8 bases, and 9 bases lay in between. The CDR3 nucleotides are TGTGCCAGTAGTATAGTACAGGACGATTCACCCCTCCACTTT. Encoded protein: CASSIVQDDSPLHF.

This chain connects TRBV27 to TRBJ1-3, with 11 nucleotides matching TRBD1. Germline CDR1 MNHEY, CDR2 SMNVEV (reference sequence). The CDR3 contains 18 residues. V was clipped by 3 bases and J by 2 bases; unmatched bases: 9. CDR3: CASSFVGTGGATGNTIYF. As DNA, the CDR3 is TGTGCCAGCAGTTTCGTGGGGACAGGGGGTGCAACTGGAAACACCATATATTTT.

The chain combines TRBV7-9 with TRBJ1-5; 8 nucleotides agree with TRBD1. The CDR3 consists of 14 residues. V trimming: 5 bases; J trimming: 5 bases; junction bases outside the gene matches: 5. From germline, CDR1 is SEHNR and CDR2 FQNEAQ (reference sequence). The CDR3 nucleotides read TGTGCCAGCAGCCGAGGACAGGGAGATCAGCCCCAGCATTTT. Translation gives CASSRGQGDQPQHF.

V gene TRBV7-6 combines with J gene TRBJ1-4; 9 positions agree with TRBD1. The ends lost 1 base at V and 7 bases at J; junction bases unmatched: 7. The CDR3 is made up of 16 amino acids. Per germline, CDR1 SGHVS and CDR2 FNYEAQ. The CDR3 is CASSLDRGLGFEKLFF. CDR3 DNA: TGTGCCAGCAGCTTAGACAGGGGGCTTGGGTTTGAAAAACTGTTTTTT.